This T cell receptor (beta chain) was recorded in a study of blood T cell repertoires in COVID-19. Whole-study context: There were acute and convalescent COVID-19 samples, and they came from the United States, Italy and Spain. T cells, B-cell-depleted T cells, or PBMCs provided the cDNA or gDNA that served as material.

Original handling: The authors estimated nucleated cell counts from reference gene primer amplification. Profiled with immunoSEQ multiplex PCR; TCRdb holds only in-frame clones, not every one. From that table come the V and J calls and clone size; the DNA was used to work out D and trimming. The table has fewer than 200,000 clones, more than 60% seen once. Looked up from germline, CDR1 is MRHNA and CDR2 is SNTAGT. Trimming cost V 10 bases and J 2 bases; bases outside gene matches: 11. The CDR3 is 15 residues long. The TCR was taken from a man in his fifties or sixties with acute or convalescent COVID-19. The chain combines TRBV6-4 with TRBJ2-5; 9 nucleotides agree with TRBD1. The specimen sequenced was peripheral blood. CDR3 bases: TGTGCCAACAACACCGGGACAGGGATTCAAGAGACCCAGTACTTC. It translates to CANNTGTGIQETQYF.